These 14 T cell receptor beta chains were sequenced from one sample in a study of cytomegalovirus exposure and HLA in healthy donors. PCR involved 60 Vbeta and 13 Jbeta primers. Sequencing used immunoSEQ multiplex PCR; TCRdb keeps in-frame clones, though not all of them. The profile shows 150,000 or so clones, about 75% of them singletons. The sample taken for sequencing was PBMCs. The receptors here all came from a male donor in good health and CMV-seronegative.

This chain connects TRBV9 to TRBJ1-1, with D possibly matching TRBD1 (5 bases). Looked up from germline, CDR1 is SGDLS and CDR2 is YYNGEE. V lost 4 bases and J lost 1, with 17 bases in between. The CDR3 is made up of 16 amino acids. The chain's CDR3 is CASSPRQGGRNTEAFF. CDR3 DNA sequence: TGTGCCAGCAGCCCTAGGCAGGGAGGGCGGAACACTGAAGCTTTCTTT. The full variable domain, in which reference TRBV9 and TRBJ1-1 provide the parts outside the CDR3, is DSGVTQTPKHLITATGQRVTLRCSPRSGDLSVYWYQQSLDQGLQFLIQYYNGEERAKGNILERFSAQQFPDLHSELNLSSLELGDSALYFCASSPRQGGRNTEAFFGQGTRLTVV.

The sample holds a few counts of this clone. The chain has TRBV30 and TRBJ2-3; D is unclear. Trimming took 1 base from V and 4 from J, leaving 12 bases between them. This CDR3 has 14 residues. Germline-derived CDR1 and CDR2 are GTSNPN and SVGIG (reference sequence). The CDR3 loop is CAWSASGLSDTQYF. The CDR3 DNA is TGTGCCTGGAGTGCTAGTGGTCTATCAGATACGCAGTATTTT.

The gene calls are TRBV6-6 and TRBJ2-4; 11 bases agree with TRBD2. V lost 6 bases to trimming and J lost 3 bases; unmatched junction nucleotides: 7. This CDR3 region has 16 residues. Germline CDR1 MNHNY, CDR2 SVGAGI (reference sequence). The CDR3 DNA reads TGTGCCAGCAGCCCGGGACTAGCGGAGAACAAAAACATTCAGTACTTC. It translates to CASSPGLAENKNIQYF.

This clone was found once. The CDR3 reads CAIRLAGYNEQFF. CDR3 sequence (DNA): TGTGCCATCAGACTAGCGGGTTACAATGAGCAGTTCTTC. This sequence joins TRBV6-1 and TRBJ2-1, with TRBD2 matching 10 bases. Germline V gene data show CDR1 as MNHNS and CDR2 as SASEGT. V dropped 10 bases and J dropped 4; count of bases not matched to a gene: 4. The CDR3 has 13 amino acids.

V is TRBV5-6 and J is TRBJ2-5; TRBD2 agrees at 14 bases. This CDR3 has 16 amino acids. The germline CDR1 and CDR2 sequences are SGHDT and YYEEEE. V lost 1 base, J lost 3 bases, and 2 bases stayed unmatched. The CDR3, as DNA: TGTGCCAGCAGCTTGCTGACTAGCGGGGGGGAAGAGACCCAGTACTTC. Its translation is CASSLLTSGGEETQYF.

The chain is built from TRBV7-2 and TRBJ1-6; a weak D match, TRBD1 (5 bases). This CDR3 has 15 residues. CDR1 and CDR2 from the germline V gene are SGHTA and FQGNSA. The germline V and J ends were trimmed by 1 base and 2 bases, with 6 bases remaining between them. CDR3 residues: CASSLGTTYNSPLHF. For the CDR3, the DNA is TGTGCCAGCAGCTTAGGGACAACCTATAATTCACCCCTCCACTTT.

The chain combines TRBV27 with TRBJ1-2, with TRBD1 identical over 9 bases. This CDR3 comprises 15 residues. Looked up from germline, CDR1 is MNHEY and CDR2 is SMNVEV (reference sequence). V lost 6 bases, J lost 8 bases, and 13 bases stayed unmatched. CDR3 DNA: TGTGCCAGCAGGCTAGGGACAGGGACCCTCTACGGCTACACCTTC. Translating it yields CASRLGTGTLYGYTF.

The chain employs TRBV15 and TRBJ2-3; 8 bases fit TRBD1. CDR3 size: 15 residues. With V trimmed by 0 bases and J by 4 bases, 3 bases remained unmatched. The germline V gene encodes CDR1 LNHNV and CDR2 YYDKDF (reference sequence). This CDR3 reads CATSREDRAPDTQYF. For the CDR3, the DNA is TGTGCCACCAGCAGAGAGGACAGGGCCCCAGATACGCAGTATTTT.

V is TRBV5-4 and J is TRBJ1-1; weak D call: TRBD1 (6 bases). Deletions cut 3 bases from V and 1 base from J, with 10 bases between. The CDR3 spans 14 residues. Germline values: CDR1 SGHNT, CDR2 YYREEE (reference sequence). CDR3 in amino acids: CASSSGGANTEAFF. CDR3 bases: TGTGCCAGCAGCTCTGGGGGGGCGAACACTGAAGCTTTCTTT.

The CDR3 nucleotides are TGTGCCAGCAGTGAGAGGTCCGGGGGGGCTTTCTTT. It specifies CASSERSGGAFF. The rearrangement uses TRBV25-1 and TRBJ1-1; D might be TRBD1 (5 bases). Trimming took off 3 bases at V and 11 bases at J, with 13 bases between the two ends. The length of the CDR3 is 12 residues. CDR1 and CDR2 from the germline V gene are MGHDK and SYGVNS.

The V and J genes are TRBV7-2 and TRBJ2-2; 7 bases align to TRBD1. The junction had 4 bases not matched to a gene; V was cut back by 2 bases and J by 4 bases. CDR3 length: 15 amino acids. Germline V gene data show CDR1 as SGHTA and CDR2 as FQGNSA. The CDR3 nucleotides read TGTGCCAGCAGCTTACGACAGGGTGGCACCGGGGAGCTGTTTTTT. As protein: CASSLRQGGTGELFF.

The V gene is TRBV7-2, the J gene TRBJ2-5; 8 bases are shared with TRBD2. The CDR3 length is 16 residues. Per germline, CDR1 SGHTA and CDR2 FQGNSA. The V and J ends lost 4 bases and 5 bases, in that order; junction bases with no gene match: 12. CDR3 in DNA: TGTGCCAGCAGCTCCAACGGGGGGGCCCCGATGGAGACCCAGTACTTC. Residues: CASSSNGGAPMETQYF. Looking up the rest from reference TRBV7-2 and TRBJ2-5 gives the full variable domain: GAGVSQSPSNKVTEKGKDVELRCDPISGHTALYWYRQSLGQGLEFLIYFQGNSAPDKSGLPSDRFSAERTGGSVSTLTIQRTQQEDSAVYLCASSSNGGAPMETQYFGPGTRLLVL.

The J gene is TRBJ1-6, the V gene TRBV5-4; tentatively, D is TRBD1 (5 bases). CDR1 and CDR2 (germline): SGHNT, YYREEE (reference sequence). This CDR3 has 14 residues. V gave up 1 base and J gave up 9 bases, with 11 bases separating them. As DNA, the CDR3 is TGTGCCAGCAGCTTGATACAGGCAGGTTCACCCCTCCACTTT. Residues: CASSLIQAGSPLHF.

This clone was detected once. V usage is TRBV9 and J usage is TRBJ2-3; 8 bases are a match to TRBD1. V lost 2 bases, J lost 3 bases, and 8 bases stayed unmatched. CDR1 is SGDLS and CDR2 is YYNGEE in the germline V gene. The length of the CDR3 is 16 residues. DNA of the CDR3: TGTGCCAGCAGCGTTTTCGGGACAGGTGGGACAGATACGCAGTATTTT. It specifies CASSVFGTGGTDTQYF.